This TCR beta chain is from a study of blood T cell repertoires in COVID-19 (dated by TCRdb to the early 2020s). Turning to the overall study: The collaborator samples originated in the United States, Italy and Spain and spanned the acute and convalescent phases of COVID-19. The material from the prospective study consisted of cDNA or gDNA derived from T cells, B-cell-depleted T cells, or PBMCs. The dataset comprised deeply sampled blood TCRbeta repertoires from subjects exposed to, actively infected with, or recovered from COVID-19. A freely available public database, intended as a resource for researchers studying the immune response to SARS-CoV-2, is where the repertoires were released. The samples were drawn from the first 160 participants of the ongoing ImmuneRACE study and from 950 to 1,500 subjects provided by 6 global collaborators. Nearly every sample came with metadata listing a de-identified subject ID, COVID-19 status, age in years and sex. Where available, HLA class I and class II types were taken from metadata supplied by the sample provider and were not determined by assay-based typing.

Trimming accounts for 6 bases at V and 6 bases at J, while the number of junction bases matched to no gene is 10. From a lookup of the germline V gene, CDR1 and CDR2 are MNHEY and SVGAGI. The CDR3 goes from the cysteine to the phenylalanine over 14 residues. Only the CDR3 DNA stays, 42 bases, in frame from base 1. Whole blood was collected in K2EDTA tubes by collaborating institutions according to the institutions' own protocols. For TCRbeta analysis, collaborators shipped samples as frozen whole blood, isolated PBMCs, or DNA extracted from either of those sample types. This clone was observed a handful of times. There is no known antigen for this receptor. No much larger clonotype is one base removed from it; base qualities were not supplied. What the work shows at the level of the full study, not this receptor alone: The amount of clinical and demographic metadata varied by source and participant and was provided uncurated.

TCRbeta CDR3 regions were amplified from genomic DNA using the immunoSEQ Assay, a bias-controlled multiplex PCR. In the original analysis: Within the assay, amplification of reference gene primers was used to estimate how many nucleated cells each sample contained. To quantify the absolute abundance of each unique TCRbeta CDR3 rearrangement, sequence reads were collapsed and filtered. Productive Simpson clonality was computed per sample as the square root of Simpson's diversity index over productive rearrangements. TCRdb provides this immuneACCESS table in a form limited to in-frame rearrangements. Some clones are lacking; in checked studies, under half of them reflect an unresolved V gene, and why the rest are absent is not known. V and J calls and clone size come straight from that table; D and trimming were deduced from the DNA. The sample contains under 200,000 clones, around three quarters of them found a single time. The leading ten clones occupy around 6.3% of the sample.

The V gene is TRBV6-5 and the J gene is TRBJ1-1; the central 7 bases match TRBD1. The source is a man in his 70s with active or convalescent COVID-19. Sequenced input: peripheral blood. The CDR3 region has the sequence CASRLTGLVPEAFF. The nucleotide sequence reads as follows: TGTGCCAGCAGATTGACAGGGCTAGTCCCTGAAGCTTTCTTT.